This TCR beta chain was obtained from a study of monozygotic twins with inflammatory bowel disease. This CDR3 contains 15 residues. Germline V lookup: CDR1 MNHEY, CDR2 SVGAGI. Reanalyzing the 5' RACE reads, TCRdb keeps one entry per CDR3 protein, without DNA. This sample's table has around 370,000 distinct CDR3 sequences. The TCR comes from a human donor with ulcerative colitis or Crohn's disease, or a healthy co-twin of an affected twin (not recorded which). Sequencing input: blood. V usage is TRBV6-5 and J usage is TRBJ1-1; TCRdb's D call, TRBD1, is unchecked because there is no DNA. The CDR3 here is CASSYGPGQGGGAFF.